This T cell receptor (beta chain) came from a study of tumor-infiltrating lymphocytes in primary liver carcinoma (dated by TCRdb to 2016 to 2017). Turning to the overall study: Roughly 5 patients with histopathologically diagnosed primary liver carcinoma underwent surgical resection in China between late 2015 and March 2016. The five patients, three men and two women aged 30 to 69 years, had hepatocellular carcinoma (four) or combined HCC and intrahepatic cholangiocarcinoma (one). The five patients had tumors of stage T1-T3 N0M0, with maximum diameters ranging from about 4.2 to 10 cm. Each sample produced about 3.5 to 7.5 million productive TCRbeta reads, and read depth showed no significant difference between tissue types. The study combined TCRbeta repertoire sequencing, expression microarrays and whole-exome sequencing across five regions of each liver tumor, with adjacent normal tissue and blood. A total of 35 or so specimens from 5 patients went through TCRbeta repertoire sequencing, namely 25 tumor regions, 5 adjacent noncancerous liver tissues and 5 peripheral blood samples. High reproducibility was observed for the technical replicate repertoires, with mean shared-clone rates approximately 0.92 and correlation coefficients above 0.95.

The paper's findings and limits, for the study overall: Bulk unsorted samples precluded comparing CD4+ and CD8+ T cell repertoires. Repertoire overlap was found to be higher between tumor regions (mean roughly 36%) than between tumor-adjacent (roughly 17%) or tumor-blood (around 15%) pairs, consistent with antigen-driven expansion. Only 4 or 5 patients were included in the study, and the authors note that the findings should be validated in a larger study. Only the TCR beta chain was sequenced, which likely underestimates true repertoire diversity because unpaired alpha chains were not captured. The top 250 clones accounted for a significantly greater share of the repertoire in tumors than in blood (p = 0.039).

Blood RNA was extracted from unsorted whole blood using TRIzol reagent, and germline DNA was obtained with the DNeasy Blood & Tissue kit. At the time of sampling, the patients were treatment-naive and had chronic HBV infection. About 4 milliliters of peripheral blood were collected into K2EDTA tubes before surgery. Using a constant-region primer and ProtoScript II reverse transcriptase, TCRbeta-specific cDNA was reverse-transcribed from 500 ng total RNA. The TCRbeta libraries were prepared through three rounds of nested multiplex PCR following a slightly modified ARM-PCR procedure. Multiplex TRBV1-TRBV30 forward primers and a Cbeta reverse primer were used in the first two PCR rounds, each of which was run for 9 to 11 cycles. A final 25-cycle PCR with Deep VentR polymerase added sample barcodes and Illumina adapters. Before sequencing, amplicons between 200 and 500 bp were purified from gel using a QIAquick gel extraction kit. TCRbeta amplicons were sequenced on an Illumina HiSeq 2500 with 250-bp paired-end reads. On the authors' methods: Quality trimming of reads was performed with Trimmomatic v0.33, and paired reads were merged with FLASH v1.2.11 so that full CDR3 sequences could be recovered. MiGEC v1.2.1b assigned V, D and J germline segments to the rearranged TCRbeta sequences. Clonotype statistics and Shannon-Wiener diversity indices were calculated with VDJtools v1.0.0. To cut down on sampling bias, every analysis after diversity analysis relied on just the 250 most abundant clonotypes from each sample. TCRdb cleaned the public reads at Q25 with fastp, built clones with MiXCR and kept in-frame beta chains. Rows with a matching CDR3 protein are joined into one entry that keeps the most common DNA and genes. The V and J calls shown here were made by TCRdb, not taken from the authors' results. This sample is represented by around 330,000 distinct CDR3 sequences; around three fifths of them were singletons. The ten largest clones take up about a sixth of the sample.

The V end loses 0 bases and the J end loses 16 bases, and a stretch of 17 bases separates them. Taken from the germline V gene, the CDR1 and CDR2 loops are SGHRS and YFSETQ. The CDR3 goes from the cysteine to the phenylalanine over 13 residues. Kept here is only the CDR3 DNA, which spans 39 bases and is read in frame from base 1. With respect to this clonotype: The clone's antigen remains unknown. Base qualities were left out, and no much larger clone turns up one base away.

The rearranged chain carries TRBV5-1 and TRBJ2-1; the D gene is unclear. The sequenced sample was peripheral blood. This clonotype originated in a woman in her 30s with primary liver carcinoma and hepatitis B virus infection. The nucleotide sequence is given as TGCGCCAGCAGCTTGGGAGCTGGATTCCCTGGCTTCTTC. The resulting protein is CASSLGAGFPGFF.